The 14 T cell receptor beta chains presented below share a single source sample, sequenced in a study of cytomegalovirus exposure and HLA in healthy donors. Primers: 60 Vbeta forward and 13 Jbeta reverse. Sequencing used immunoSEQ multiplex PCR; TCRdb keeps in-frame clones, though not all of them. This sample carries roughly 170,000 clones, approximately 80% of them seen once, and the ten largest clones take about 2.2%. The sequenced material came from PBMCs. The receptors stem from a young woman in good health and CMV-seronegative.

This rearrangement joins TRBV10-3 to TRBJ1-5, with unresolved D. This CDR3 has 13 residues. The ends were cut back, 2 bases at V and 4 bases at J, with 6 bases in the middle. Germline CDR1 is ENHRY and CDR2 is SYGVKD. The CDR3 loop reads CAISEAGNQPQHF. The CDR3 nucleotides read TGTGCCATCAGTGAGGCGGGAAATCAGCCCCAGCATTTT.

The rearrangement uses TRBV5-4 and TRBJ2-5, with 8 nucleotides matching TRBD1. The DNA end is a closer match to TRBJ2-7, so the J assignment may be wrong. Per germline, CDR1 SGHNT and CDR2 YYREEE (reference sequence). The CDR3 runs 14 residues. This chain's CDR3 is CASSIGQGPYEQYF. CDR3 nucleotide sequence: TGTGCCAGCAGCATCGGACAGGGCCCCTACGAGCAGTACTTC.

This clone has just a few counts. V and J are TRBV7-3 and TRBJ2-1; 8 bases agree with TRBD2. The V and J ends lost 4 bases and 7 bases, in that order; junction bases with no gene match: 9. Germline CDR1 and CDR2: SGHTA and FQGTGA. The CDR3 length is 15 residues. The CDR3 nucleotides read TGTGCCAGCAGCTCGAGCGGGAGATCGAAAAATGAGCAGTTCTTC. Protein product: CASSSSGRSKNEQFF.

The chain employs TRBV28 and TRBJ1-1; no firm D call. The CDR3 spans 16 residues. V was trimmed by 10 bases and J by 0 bases, leaving 21 bases between them. Germline-derived CDR1 and CDR2 are MDHEN and SYDVKM. CDR3 nucleotides: TGTGCCATTTCGAACGGGAAGGCAAAAATGAACACTGAAGCTTTCTTT. Amino acids: CAISNGKAKMNTEAFF.

The V and J genes are TRBV27 and TRBJ2-1, with 7 bases aligning to TRBD1. Unmatched junction bases numbered 6, after V lost 10 bases and J lost 3 bases. Germline V gives CDR1 MNHEY, CDR2 SMNVEV (reference sequence). The CDR3 consists of 13 residues. CDR3 residues: CATLRQGYNEQFF. The CDR3 DNA is TGTGCCACCCTGCGACAGGGCTACAATGAGCAGTTCTTC.

The V call is TRBV13, the J call TRBJ2-5; 7 bases are a match to TRBD1. Germline assignment: CDR1 PRHDT and CDR2 FYEKMQ (reference sequence). The CDR3 runs 17 residues. With V trimmed by 0 bases and J by 5 bases, 12 bases remained unmatched. CDR3 DNA: TGTGCCAGCAGCTTAGGCCCCCACACAGGGGCCGGGGAGACCCAGTACTTC. As protein: CASSLGPHTGAGETQYF. Filled out from reference TRBV13 and TRBJ2-5, the complete variable domain reads AAGVIQSPRHLIKEKRETATLKCYPIPRHDTVYWYQQGPGQDPQFLISFYEKMQSDKGSIPDRFSAQQFSDYHSELNMSSLELGDSALYFCASSLGPHTGAGETQYFGPGTRLLVL.

This clone appeared once. At one end the junction does not follow the germline gene, possibly because of a read error. The chain has TRBV28 and TRBJ2-6; 9 positions agree with TRBD1. Germline V lookup: CDR1 MDHEN, CDR2 SYDVKM. CDR3 length equals 18 residues. CDR3 sequence reads: CASSLQGARSTGANGLTF. DNA for the CDR3: TGTGCCAGCAGCCTACAGGGGGCGCGGTCCACTGGGGCCAACGGCCTGACTTTC.

The gene calls are TRBV18 and TRBJ1-3; possible D gene TRBD1, 6 bases. V dropped 5 bases and J dropped 2 bases, with 13 bases sitting between them. CDR3 length: 15 amino acids. Germline values: CDR1 KGHSH, CDR2 LQKENI. The CDR3 DNA is TGTGCCAGCTCAGCGACACAGGGAGCTGGAAACACCATATATTTT. Its protein is CASSATQGAGNTIYF.

This clone was picked up a small number of times. The J gene is TRBJ2-2, the V gene TRBV5-1; 7 bases are shared with TRBD1. With V trimmed by 7 bases and J by 9 bases, 3 bases remained unmatched. CDR1 and CDR2 from the germline V gene are SGHRS and YFSETQ. CDR3 length: 11 residues. The CDR3 DNA is TGCGCCAGCCAGACAGGGCGGGAGCTGTTTTTT. This encodes CASQTGRELFF.

V gene TRBV7-9 combines with J gene TRBJ1-1; D not resolved. V was trimmed by 6 bases and J by 11 bases, leaving 19 bases between them. The germline gives CDR1 SEHNR, CDR2 FQNEAQ (reference sequence). The CDR3 runs to 13 residues. The CDR3 region is CASSPLSGSKAFF. As DNA, the CDR3 is TGTGCCAGCAGTCCCTTATCGGGTTCCAAGGCTTTCTTT.

This clone was counted a few times. This chain connects TRBV6-1 to TRBJ2-7; 7 bases map to TRBD1. J was trimmed by 1 base and V by 4 bases; bases with no gene match: 16. This CDR3 spans 18 amino acids. The germline CDR1 and CDR2 sequences are MNHNS and SASEGT. The CDR3 DNA reads TGTGCCAGCAGTGTGCCGGACAGGATCCTCGACACTTCCTACGAGCAGTACTTC. Residues: CASSVPDRILDTSYEQYF.

This sequence joins TRBV27 and TRBJ1-2; D is perhaps TRBD1 (6 bases). Trimming took off 0 bases at V and 6 bases at J, with 14 bases between the two ends. CDR3 length equals 15 residues. Germline CDR1 MNHEY, CDR2 SMNVEV (reference sequence). CDR3 amino acids: CASSLSLGGGDGYTF. The CDR3, as DNA: TGTGCCAGCAGTTTATCCCTAGGGGGTGGGGATGGCTACACCTTC.

The V call is TRBV5-4, the J call TRBJ2-3; 9 bases are a match to TRBD2. CDR1 SGHNT and CDR2 YYREEE come from the germline V gene (reference sequence). This CDR3 comprises 16 residues. The V segment lost 6 bases and the J segment 1 base; nucleotides outside the gene matches: 9. The CDR3 DNA reads TGTGCCAGCAACTTCGGGGCGGGGGGGGGCACAGATACGCAGTATTTT. Its protein is CASNFGAGGGTDTQYF.

The chain employs TRBV7-2 and TRBJ2-5, with unresolved D. This CDR3 comprises 13 residues. Germline assignment: CDR1 SGHTA and CDR2 FQGNSA. With 2 bases removed from V and 4 bases from J, the gap between germline ends came to 8 bases. The CDR3 DNA follows: TGTGCCAGCAGCTTAATGGGCCGAGAGACCCAGTACTTC. Amino acids: CASSLMGRETQYF.